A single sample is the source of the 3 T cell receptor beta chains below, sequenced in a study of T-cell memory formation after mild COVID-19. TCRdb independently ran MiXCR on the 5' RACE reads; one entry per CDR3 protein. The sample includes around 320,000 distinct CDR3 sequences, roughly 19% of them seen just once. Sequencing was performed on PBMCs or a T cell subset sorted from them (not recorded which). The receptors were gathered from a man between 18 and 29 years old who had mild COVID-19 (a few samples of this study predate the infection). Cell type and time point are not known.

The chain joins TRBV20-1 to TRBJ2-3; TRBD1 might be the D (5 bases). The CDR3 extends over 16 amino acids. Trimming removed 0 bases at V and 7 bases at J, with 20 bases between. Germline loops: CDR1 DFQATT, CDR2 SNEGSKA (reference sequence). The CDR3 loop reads CSARDESGWTRNTQYF. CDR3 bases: TGCAGTGCTAGAGACGAGTCAGGGTGGACAAGGAATACGCAGTATTTT.

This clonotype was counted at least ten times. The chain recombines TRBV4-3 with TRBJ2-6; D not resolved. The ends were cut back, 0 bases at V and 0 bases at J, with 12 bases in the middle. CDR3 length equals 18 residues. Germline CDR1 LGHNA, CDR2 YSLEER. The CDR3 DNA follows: TGCGCCAGCAGCCAAGATCGTGCATTCGGCTCTGGGGCCAACGTCCTGACTTTC. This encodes CASSQDRAFGSGANVLTF.

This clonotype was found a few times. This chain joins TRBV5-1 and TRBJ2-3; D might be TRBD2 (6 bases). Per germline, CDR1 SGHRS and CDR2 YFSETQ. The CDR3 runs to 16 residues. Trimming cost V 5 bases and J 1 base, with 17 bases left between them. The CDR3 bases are TGCGCCAGCAGAGAAGGGAGGCTGGTGGGCACAGATACGCAGTATTTT. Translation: CASREGRLVGTDTQYF. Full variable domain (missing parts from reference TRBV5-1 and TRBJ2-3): KAGVTQTPRYLIKTRGQQVTLSCSPISGHRSVSWYQQTPGQGLQFLFEYFSETQRNKGNFPGRFSGRQFSNSRSEMNVSTLELGDSALYLCASREGRLVGTDTQYFGPGTRLTVL.